What follows are 13 T cell receptor beta chains derived from one specimen sequenced in a study of CD8 T cells in Susac syndrome. Reverse transcription of roughly 0.45 to 1 ug RNA was performed with random hexamers. TCRdb re-called the immunoSEQ multiplex PCR reads through MiXCR, storing one row per CDR3 protein. Of around 230,000 distinct CDR3 sequences in the sample, nearly 97% are singletons; the top ten hold roughly 0.09%. Specimen: CD4+ T cells from PBMCs. The receptors stem from a human donor with multiple sclerosis.

The chain employs TRBV29-1 and TRBJ2-6; no clear D. In germline, CDR1 is SQVTM, CDR2 ANQGSEA. V shed 4 bases and J shed 0 bases, with 7 bases lying between them. This CDR3 region has 14 residues. In DNA, the CDR3 is TGCAGCGTTGGCGCTAGCTCTGGGGCCAACGTCCTGACTTTC. Translation: CSVGASSGANVLTF.

This chain uses TRBV9 with TRBJ2-3; no clear D. The CDR3 loop spans 14 amino acids. Germline CDR1 is SGDLS and CDR2 is YYNGEE. Trimming stripped 3 bases from V and 2 bases from J, with 10 bases between. CDR3 DNA sequence: TGTGCCAGCAGCGAAGGCCAAATCACAGATACGCAGTATTTT. Protein: CASSEGQITDTQYF.

The chain couples TRBV12-3 or TRBV12-4 to TRBJ1-6; 9 nucleotides match TRBD1. With V trimmed by 6 bases and J by 8 bases, 5 bases remained unmatched. The CDR3 contains 14 residues. The CDR3 nucleotides read TGTGCCAGCAGCCCGGGACAGGGCCATTCACCCCTCCACTTT. Translating gives CASSPGQGHSPLHF.

J is TRBJ1-1 and V is TRBV20-1; D is undetermined. Germline CDR1 is DFQATT and CDR2 is SNEGSKA (reference sequence). V dropped 0 bases and J dropped 7 bases, with 12 bases sitting between them. This CDR3 comprises 13 residues. CDR3 coding DNA: TGCAGTGCTAGAGATGGGAGACCGAGTGAAGCTTTCTTT. It specifies CSARDGRPSEAFF.

This chain connects TRBV27 to TRBJ1-1; 8 positions match TRBD1. V lost 5 bases, J lost 3 bases, and 14 bases stayed unmatched. The germline V gene encodes CDR1 MNHEY and CDR2 SMNVEV (reference sequence). This CDR3 has 17 residues. The CDR3 DNA reads as TGTGCCAGCAGTACGACAGGGGTTGGTTACGCGGACACTGAAGCTTTCTTT. Encoded protein: CASSTTGVGYADTEAFF.

This chain links TRBV29-1 with TRBJ2-1; the D is unclear. The V gene's germline CDR1 is SQVTM and CDR2 ANQGSEA. Trimming pared 8 bases from V and 4 bases from J, leaving 24 bases between. The CDR3 has 16 residues. CDR3 DNA sequence: TGCAGCTCAAGCTCGGGCCTGGGCGTAGTTTACAATGAGCAGTTCTTC. This encodes CSSSSGLGVVYNEQFF.

This chain connects TRBV25-1 to TRBJ2-2; possibly TRBD1 for D (5 bases). Per germline, CDR1 MGHDK and CDR2 SYGVNS. Trimming took 5 bases from V and 1 from J, leaving 11 bases between them. The CDR3 loop spans 15 amino acids. CDR3 sequence: CASSPFTGNTGELFF. In DNA form, the CDR3 reads TGTGCCAGCAGTCCTTTCACAGGGAACACCGGGGAGCTGTTTTTT.

The V call is TRBV15, the J call TRBJ2-5, with D uncertain. Germline-derived CDR1 and CDR2 are LNHNV and YYDKDF (reference sequence). The CDR3 extends over 13 amino acids. Trimming left V 1 base short and J 5 bases short, with 8 bases between. The CDR3 DNA is TGTGCCACCAGCAGAGGGGGTGAGGAGACCCAGTACTTC. This translates into CATSRGGEETQYF.

This clonotype has a single count. The V gene is TRBV9, the J gene TRBJ2-1; TRBD2 is a possible D gene (6 bases). CDR1 and CDR2 (germline): SGDLS, YYNGEE. The CDR3 spans 14 residues. V was shortened by 0 bases and J by 7 bases, with 11 bases between the two germline ends. The CDR3 bases are TGTGCCAGCAGCGTAGTTGGAGGGCGAAATGAGCAGTTCTTC. Translation: CASSVVGGRNEQFF.

Turning to this clonotype: An end of the junction does not agree with germline; a read error may underlie this. CDR3 nucleotide sequence: TGTGCCAGCAGGGCGGCTAGCGGGAGTCGCTACGATGAGCAGTTCTTC. As protein: CASRAASGSRYDEQFF. V gene TRBV28 combines with J gene TRBJ2-1; TRBD2 aligns across 10 bases. The CDR3 is made up of 16 amino acids. The germline V gene has CDR1 MDHEN and CDR2 SYDVKM.

V is TRBV4-2 and J is TRBJ2-1; TRBD2 matches at 9 bases. There are 16 residues in the CDR3. V lost 1 base, J lost 7 bases, and 8 bases stayed unmatched. Per germline, CDR1 LGHNA and CDR2 YNFKEQ. The chain's CDR3 is CASSQGVAGGRNEQFF. The CDR3 region has the DNA TGTGCCAGCAGCCAAGGGGTGGCGGGGGGGCGGAATGAGCAGTTCTTC.

Only one count was recorded for this clonotype. The V gene is TRBV7-2, the J gene TRBJ2-6; TRBD1 might be the D (5 bases). CDR1 and CDR2 from the germline V gene are SGHTA and FQGNSA. Trimming took off 5 bases at V and 1 base at J, with 6 bases between the two ends. The CDR3 has 14 residues. The CDR3 DNA is TGTGCCAGCAGCCGACAGTCTGGGGCCAACGTCCTGACTTTC. Its translation: CASSRQSGANVLTF.

The chain links TRBV30 to TRBJ1-2, with D uncertain. Germline values: CDR1 GTSNPN, CDR2 SVGIG (reference sequence). V was cut by 2 bases and J by 8 bases, with 15 bases left in between. CDR3 length: 13 residues. The CDR3 sequence: CAWSRINGGGYTF. In nucleotides, the CDR3 is TGTGCCTGGAGTCGCATAAACGGCGGGGGCTACACCTTC.